The subject of this entry is one TCR beta chain. This sample is part of a study of OX40 agonist ivuxolimab in advanced cancers. Assay used: immunoSEQ multiplex PCR; TCRdb lists only in-frame clones, some missing. This repertoire shows 90,000 to 100,000 clones, around 87% found once; its top ten account for approximately 0.16%. Peripheral blood came from all dose cohorts at three timepoints. The material was CD4+ or CD8+ T cells sorted from blood, obtained in a trial of the OX40 agonist ivuxolimab. The clonotype originates from an adult with an advanced solid tumor such as melanoma, head and neck, liver or kidney cancer.

The CDR3 DNA sequence: TGTGCCAGTAGTACCGAGTTATCTGGAAACACCATATATTTT. Translation gives CASSTELSGNTIYF. V usage is TRBV19 and J usage is TRBJ1-3, with D hard to call. Trimming pared 4 bases from V and 1 base from J, leaving 8 bases between. Germline V gene lookup returns CDR1 LNHDA and CDR2 SQIVND (reference sequence). This CDR3 has 14 residues. Filled out from reference TRBV19 and TRBJ1-3, the complete variable domain reads DGGITQSPKYLFRKEGQNVTLSCEQNLNHDAMYWYRQDPGQGLRLIYYSQIVNDFQKGDIAEGYSVSREKKESFPLTVTSAQKNPTAFYLCASSTELSGNTIYFGEGSWLTVV.